A single sample is the source of the 10 T cell receptor beta chains below, sequenced in a study of shared clonotypes between healthy human individuals. Only CD45RO-negative cells positively selected for CCR7 counted as naive CD8 cells, so terminally differentiated effector memory CD45RA+ cells were excluded. Method: immunoSEQ multiplex PCR; TCRdb's copy keeps in-frame clones and lacks some. The table has approximately 650,000 clones, roughly 95% seen once; the top ten hold around 0.097%. Sequencing was performed on naive CD8+ T cells sorted from blood. The receptors stem from a woman aged 30 to 39 in good health.

The rearrangement joins TRBV10-3 to TRBJ2-1; possible D gene TRBD1, 6 bases. Germline V gene lookup returns CDR1 ENHRY and CDR2 SYGVKD. V lost 3 bases to trimming and J lost 12 bases, with 12 bases between them. CDR3 length: 12 residues. This chain's CDR3 is CAISDGTLGQFF. CDR3 coding DNA: TGTGCCATCAGTGATGGGACACTGGGGCAGTTCTTC.

V is TRBV13 and J is TRBJ2-7; tentatively, D is TRBD1 or TRBD2 (5 bases each). CDR1 PRHDT and CDR2 FYEKMQ come from the germline V gene (reference sequence). V lost 4 bases to trimming and J lost 2 bases, with 9 bases between them. The CDR3 has 13 residues. This CDR3 is CASSSRGTYEQYF. The CDR3 nucleotides read TGTGCCAGCAGCTCCCGGGGCACCTACGAGCAGTACTTC.

V and J are TRBV6-4 and TRBJ2-5; D is possibly TRBD1 (5 bases). Germline CDR1 reads MRHNA; CDR2 reads SNTAGT. V lost 8 bases to trimming and J lost 2 bases, with 15 bases between them. The CDR3 contains 14 residues. The DNA of the CDR3 is TGTGCCAGCTACCGGTGGGGCCTACAAGAGACCCAGTACTTC. It encodes CASYRWGLQETQYF.

The rearrangement links TRBV9 to TRBJ2-3, with 7 bases identical to TRBD2. V dropped 3 bases and J dropped 4; count of bases not matched to a gene: 5. This CDR3 has 14 amino acids. The germline gives CDR1 SGDLS, CDR2 YYNGEE. The CDR3 region is CASSASGKADTQYF. The CDR3 coding sequence is TGTGCCAGCAGCGCGAGCGGGAAGGCAGATACGCAGTATTTT.

The genes are TRBV27 and TRBJ2-3; perhaps TRBD2 as D (6 bases). The V end lost 3 bases, the J end lost 3 bases, and 13 bases lay between the germline ends. Germline V gene lookup returns CDR1 MNHEY and CDR2 SMNVEV (reference sequence). The CDR3 sequence is 15 residues long. CDR3 in DNA: TGTGCCAGCAGTTTGAGCGGGCGGTTGACAGATACGCAGTATTTT. Protein product: CASSLSGRLTDTQYF.

The chain is built from TRBV28 and TRBJ1-1; TRBD1 is a possible D gene (6 bases). Germline CDR1 is MDHEN and CDR2 is SYDVKM. The V and J ends lost 3 bases and 6 bases respectively, with 35 bases between them. The CDR3 extends over 21 amino acids. The CDR3: CASSFFTPSFHRRGRTPEAFF. In nucleotides, the CDR3 is TGTGCCAGCAGTTTTTTCACCCCTTCGTTTCACCGAAGGGGGAGAACCCCTGAAGCTTTCTTT.

The gene calls are TRBV9 and TRBJ2-6; D ambiguous. CDR1 is SGDLS and CDR2 is YYNGEE in the germline V gene. The CDR3 covers 16 residues. Trimming took 0 bases from V and 1 from J, leaving 8 bases between them. The CDR3 loop is CASSVGVFSGANVLTF. As DNA, the CDR3 is TGTGCCAGCAGCGTAGGTGTCTTTTCTGGGGCCAACGTCCTGACTTTC.

V gene TRBV27 combines with J gene TRBJ2-7; 8 nucleotides match TRBD2. CDR3 length: 14 residues. Germline CDR1 is MNHEY and CDR2 is SMNVEV (reference sequence). Unmatched junction bases numbered 3, after V lost 2 bases and J lost 3 bases. CDR3 loop: CASSLLAGHYEQYF. In nucleotides, the CDR3 is TGTGCCAGCAGTTTACTAGCGGGCCACTACGAGCAGTACTTC.

This sequence joins TRBV15 and TRBJ2-1, with 9 bases that match TRBD2. Trimming at V came to 0 bases and at J to 7 bases, leaving 4 bases not matched to a gene. The CDR3 has 15 residues. Germline V gives CDR1 LNHNV, CDR2 YYDKDF (reference sequence). This chain's CDR3 is CATSRDRTSVNEQFF. CDR3 in DNA: TGTGCCACCAGCAGAGATCGGACTAGCGTAAATGAGCAGTTCTTC.

The chain is built from TRBV7-9 and TRBJ1-1, with 9 positions matching TRBD1. Germline V CDR1 and CDR2: SEHNR, FQNEAQ (reference sequence). The CDR3 runs 14 residues. Losses at the gene ends were 5 bases for V and 6 bases for J; bases not matched to a gene: 7. The CDR3 sequence: CASSPSDRGAEAFF. CDR3 nucleotide sequence: TGTGCCAGCAGCCCTTCGGACAGGGGCGCTGAAGCTTTCTTT.